This T cell receptor (beta chain) is drawn from a study of blood T cell repertoires in COVID-19. Study-wide context: Samples came from the United States, Italy and Spain, spanning acute and convalescent COVID-19. In each case, the material was cDNA or gDNA derived from T cells, B-cell-depleted T cells, or PBMCs.

In the original analysis: It was from reference gene primer amplification that nucleated cell counts were estimated. Libraries were prepared by immunoSEQ multiplex PCR; TCRdb keeps only in-frame clonotypes and omits some of them. The DNA gave D and trimming, while V, J and clone size come from that table. The sample includes around 100,000 clones, about nine tenths of them seen just once. Seattle enrolled patients during active infection and tracked them longitudinally. The germline gives CDR1 LNHDA, CDR2 SQIVND (reference sequence). The CDR3 is made up of 16 amino acids. With 3 bases removed from V and 1 base from J, the gap between germline ends came to 13 bases.

This chain connects TRBV19 to TRBJ2-4, with D possibly being TRBD1 (5 bases). This sequence originates from a woman aged 50 to 60 with COVID-19, enrolled during active disease. Specimen: peripheral blood. The CDR3, as DNA: TGTGCCAGTAGTATGAAGGGCAGGGTGGCCAAAAACATTCAGTACTTC. Protein sequence: CASSMKGRVAKNIQYF.